A single sample is the source of the 25 T cell receptor beta chains below, sequenced in a study of shared clonotypes between healthy human individuals. Repertoires were generated with immunoSEQ multiplex PCR, while TCRdb's copy carries only in-frame clones and drops some. The sample carries approximately 500,000 clones, 90% to 96% recorded once. Input material: naive CD4+ T cells sorted from blood. Subset of the sample: CD45RA+ positively selected. These receptors came from a woman under 40 in good health.

V usage is TRBV28 and J usage is TRBJ1-1; D call uncertain. This CDR3 contains 11 residues. Germline V gene lookup returns CDR1 MDHEN and CDR2 SYDVKM. V gave up 5 bases and J gave up 7 bases, with 8 bases separating them. CDR3 DNA sequence: TGTGCCAGCAGTAAAAGAGGTGAAGCTTTCTTT. Its translation: CASSKRGEAFF. Together with reference TRBV28 and TRBJ1-1, the CDR3 gives the full variable domain: DVKVTQSSRYLVKRTGEKVFLECVQDMDHENMFWYRQDPGLGLRLIYFSYDVKMKEKGDIPEGYSVSREKKERFSLILESASTNQTSMYLCASSKRGEAFFGQGTRLTVV.

This sequence joins TRBV5-1 and TRBJ2-7; possible D gene TRBD1, 5 bases. The CDR3 totals 17 residues. Trimming removed 4 bases from V and 4 bases from J, with 24 bases in between. In germline, CDR1 is SGHRS, CDR2 YFSETQ. This CDR3 reads CASSLRIQVQSGYEQYF. The CDR3 bases are TGCGCCAGCAGCCTACGTATACAGGTTCAATCCGGATACGAGCAGTACTTC.

The J gene is TRBJ1-1, the V gene TRBV6-6; 7 nucleotides match TRBD1. After removal of 6 bases from V and 5 bases from J, the junction contained 3 bases not matched to a gene. This CDR3 comprises 12 residues. Germline CDR1 and CDR2: MNHNY and SVGAGI (reference sequence). The CDR3 nucleotides are TGTGCCAGCAGAGACAGGGCTACTGAAGCTTTCTTT. This sequence encodes CASRDRATEAFF.

This chain connects TRBV7-9 to TRBJ2-1, with 8 positions matching TRBD2. V lost 3 bases and J lost 5; bases outside the gene matches: 6. The germline V gene encodes CDR1 SEHNR and CDR2 FQNEAQ (reference sequence). This CDR3 has 15 residues. The CDR3 loop reads CASSFSGRANNEQFF. In DNA, the CDR3 is TGTGCCAGCAGCTTTTCCGGGAGGGCCAACAATGAGCAGTTCTTC.

V is TRBV7-2 and J is TRBJ2-5; the D is unclear. The DNA matches TRBJ2-7 better at its end, which makes the J call doubtful. This CDR3 is built from 16 residues. CDR1 is SGHTA, CDR2 FQGNSA, per germline. The CDR3: CASSLGSGSGSYEQYF. The CDR3 region has the DNA TGTGCCAGCAGCTTAGGTTCCGGATCAGGCTCCTACGAGCAGTACTTC.

The chain joins TRBV5-1 to TRBJ2-7; a possible D gene is TRBD2 (6 bases). V was pared by 7 bases and J by 2 bases, with 13 bases between. There are 13 residues in the CDR3. CDR1 is SGHRS, CDR2 YFSETQ, per germline. CDR3 coding DNA: TGCGCCAGCGATCTTTTAGCGGCCTACGAGCAGTACTTC. Translation: CASDLLAAYEQYF. Full variable domain (missing parts from reference TRBV5-1 and TRBJ2-7): KAGVTQTPRYLIKTRGQQVTLSCSPISGHRSVSWYQQTPGQGLQFLFEYFSETQRNKGNFPGRFSGRQFSNSRSEMNVSTLELGDSALYLCASDLLAAYEQYFGPGTRLTVT.

The chain couples TRBV7-2 to TRBJ2-3, with D possibly matching TRBD1 (5 bases). Trimming removed 2 bases from V and 4 bases from J, with 10 bases in between. The CDR3 contains 14 residues. The germline CDR1 and CDR2 sequences are SGHTA and FQGNSA. CDR3 protein: CASSLLRAPDTQYF. CDR3 DNA: TGTGCCAGCAGCTTACTCAGGGCCCCAGATACGCAGTATTTT.

This clone was counted a few times. V gene TRBV2 combines with J gene TRBJ2-7; unclear D gene. The CDR3 has 13 residues. CDR1 is SNHLY, CDR2 FYNNEI, per germline. V shed 6 bases and J shed 1 base, with 10 bases lying between them. The DNA for the CDR3 is TGTGCCAGCAGGGCCGACGGTTCCTACGAGCAGTACTTC. Its translation is CASRADGSYEQYF.

The chain joins TRBV6-1 to TRBJ1-1; a weak D match, TRBD1 (6 bases). The CDR3 consists of 13 residues. Germline loops: CDR1 MNHNS, CDR2 SASEGT. Between the trimmed V and J ends, which lost 6 bases and 1 base, there was a span of 9 bases. The chain's CDR3 is CASRRGGNTEAFF. Here the CDR3 DNA reads TGTGCCAGCAGACGAGGGGGGAACACTGAAGCTTTCTTT.

V is TRBV7-2 and J is TRBJ2-1; no clear D gene. This CDR3 contains 14 residues. Trimming took 0 bases from V and 8 from J, leaving 11 bases between them. Germline V gene data show CDR1 as SGHTA and CDR2 as FQGNSA. CDR3 bases: TGTGCCAGCAGCTTAGCTCCGTACGGAGATGAGCAGTTCTTC. It specifies CASSLAPYGDEQFF.

The V gene is TRBV7-9, the J gene TRBJ2-7, with 8 nucleotides matching TRBD2. J lost 3 bases, V lost 6 bases, and 7 bases had no gene match. This CDR3 is 14 amino acids long. The germline gives CDR1 SEHNR, CDR2 FQNEAQ (reference sequence). CDR3 protein: CASRPRTSSYEQYF. The CDR3 DNA reads as TGTGCCAGCAGACCTAGGACTAGCAGCTACGAGCAGTACTTC.

This sequence joins TRBV28 and TRBJ2-5; 9 nucleotides match TRBD2. From germline, CDR1 is MDHEN and CDR2 SYDVKM. This CDR3 is built from 15 residues. V was clipped by 7 bases and J by 0 bases; unmatched bases: 6. The CDR3 DNA is TGTGCCAGCAACCCGCGGGGGGGACACCAAGAGACCCAGTACTTC. Its protein is CASNPRGGHQETQYF.

This CDR3 reads CASSESRGLATLGIQYF. In nucleotides, the CDR3 is TGTGCCAGCAGTGAAAGTAGGGGACTAGCGACCTTGGGCATTCAGTACTTC. This rearrangement joins TRBV2 to TRBJ2-4; 10 nucleotides match TRBD2. Germline V lookup: CDR1 SNHLY, CDR2 FYNNEI. The CDR3 is 17 amino acids. V was pared by 2 bases and J by 9 bases, with 13 bases of the junction left unmatched.

The chain recombines TRBV4-2 with TRBJ2-7; the D is unclear. Trimming pared 4 bases from V and 12 bases from J, leaving 25 bases between. CDR1 is LGHNA, CDR2 YNFKEQ, per germline. The CDR3 consists of 15 residues. This chain's CDR3 is CASSPDPQLRTQPYF. CDR3 bases: TGTGCCAGCAGCCCCGACCCCCAACTGAGAACCCAGCCGTACTTC.

The gene calls are TRBV7-2 and TRBJ2-1; D assignment may be TRBD1 or TRBD2 (5 bases each). Germline V gene lookup returns CDR1 SGHTA and CDR2 FQGNSA. CDR3 length: 17 residues. Trimming left V 1 base short and J 3 bases short, with 16 bases between. The CDR3 spells CASSLGAGAGRYNEQFF. As DNA, the CDR3 is TGTGCCAGCAGCTTAGGTGCTGGGGCGGGCCGCTACAATGAGCAGTTCTTC.

This chain links TRBV4-1 with TRBJ1-4; D is unclear. Trimming pared 4 bases from V and 7 bases from J, leaving 16 bases between. Germline CDR1 reads MGHRA; CDR2 reads YSYEKL. This CDR3 comprises 15 residues. CDR3 protein: CASSRVQLSREKLFF. The CDR3 nucleotides are TGCGCCAGCAGCCGGGTACAGTTGAGCCGTGAAAAACTGTTTTTT.

The chain recombines TRBV4-1 with TRBJ2-1; 16 bases are a match to TRBD2. The V gene's germline CDR1 is MGHRA and CDR2 YSYEKL. This CDR3 spans 18 amino acids. V lost 4 bases, J lost 6 bases, and 9 bases stayed unmatched. The CDR3 here is CASSRGLAGGPRGNEQFF. The DNA of the CDR3 is TGCGCCAGCAGCCGGGGACTAGCGGGAGGGCCTCGCGGCAATGAGCAGTTCTTC.

The chain uses TRBV7-2 and TRBJ2-1; TRBD2 aligns across 8 bases. The germline gives CDR1 SGHTA, CDR2 FQGNSA. After removal of 2 bases from V and 0 bases from J, the junction contained 6 bases not matched to a gene. CDR3 length equals 17 residues. The chain's CDR3 is CASSLSFSGSSYNEQFF. CDR3 nucleotides: TGTGCCAGCAGCTTAAGCTTCAGCGGGAGCTCCTACAATGAGCAGTTCTTC.

The chain employs TRBV7-8 and TRBJ2-7, with 12 bases identical to TRBD2. From germline, CDR1 is SGHVS and CDR2 FQNEAQ. This CDR3 comprises 15 residues. Trimming cost V 4 bases and J 3 bases; bases outside gene matches: 4. CDR3 in DNA: TGTGCCAGCAGCTCGACTAGCGGGAGCATCTACGAGCAGTACTTC. Translation gives CASSSTSGSIYEQYF.

A single count supports this clone. The chain recombines TRBV7-9 with TRBJ2-2, with TRBD1 identical over 7 bases. Germline values: CDR1 SEHNR, CDR2 FQNEAQ (reference sequence). The CDR3 runs to 17 residues. The trim removed 5 bases at V and 4 bases at J, leaving 13 bases unmatched. The CDR3 DNA is TGTGCCAGCAGCCCGCCCCCGGACAGGAGTGGCACCGGGGAGCTGTTTTTT. Translation: CASSPPPDRSGTGELFF.

This clone appeared a single time. V gene TRBV6-1 combines with J gene TRBJ2-7; a weak D match, TRBD2 (7 bases). Trimming left V 2 bases short and J 2 bases short, with 13 bases between. Germline-derived CDR1 and CDR2 are MNHNS and SASEGT. This CDR3 is 15 amino acids long. CDR3: CASSEFRGAAYEQYF. The CDR3 DNA is TGTGCCAGCAGTGAATTTCGGGGGGCCGCCTACGAGCAGTACTTC.

V gene TRBV10-2 combines with J gene TRBJ2-7; D call uncertain. Looked up from germline, CDR1 is WSHSY and CDR2 is SAAADI. This CDR3 contains 11 residues. V lost 2 bases to trimming and J lost 6 bases, with 5 bases between them. The CDR3 region has the DNA TGCGCCAGCAGTGAGGTGGGCGAGCAGTACTTC. The encoded protein is CASSEVGEQYF.

Written as DNA, the CDR3 is TGTGCCAGCAGCTTTGGACACTACGAGCAGTACTTC. Translating gives CASSFGHYEQYF. The chain has TRBV7-9 and TRBJ2-7, with D perhaps matching TRBD1 (5 bases). The length of the CDR3 is 12 residues. Germline V gives CDR1 SEHNR, CDR2 FQNEAQ (reference sequence). The ends were cut back, 3 bases at V and 3 bases at J, with 6 bases in the middle. Combining the CDR3 with reference TRBV7-9 and TRBJ2-7 gives the whole variable domain DTGVSQNPRHKITKRGQNVTFRCDPISEHNRLYWYRQTLGQGPEFLTYFQNEAQLEKSRLLSDRFSAERPKGSFSTLEIQRTEQGDSAMYLCASSFGHYEQYFGPGTRLTVT.

The CDR3 loop is CASTGDSLNQPQHF. The DNA of the CDR3 is TGTGCCAGCACCGGGGACAGCCTCAATCAGCCCCAGCATTTT. The chain is built from TRBV2 and TRBJ1-5; TRBD1 aligns across 7 bases. V was clipped by 7 bases and J by 3 bases; unmatched bases: 6. Germline V gene data show CDR1 as SNHLY and CDR2 as FYNNEI. The CDR3 spans 14 residues.

In this sample, this clone turned up once. J is TRBJ2-3 and V is TRBV6-6, with 8 nucleotides matching TRBD1. The CDR3 totals 14 residues. J was trimmed by 4 bases and V by 6 bases; bases with no gene match: 6. Germline CDR1 and CDR2: MNHNY and SVGAGI (reference sequence). The CDR3 loop is CASRGETGADTQYF. CDR3 DNA sequence: TGTGCCAGCAGGGGGGAGACAGGGGCAGATACGCAGTATTTT.